This T cell receptor (beta chain) was recorded in a study of shared clonotypes between healthy human individuals. Produced via immunoSEQ multiplex PCR; TCRdb's table is partial and in-frame only. The sample records 950,000 to 1,100,000 clones, about 75% being singletons. The germline gives CDR1 SQVTM, CDR2 ANQGSEA. Trimming pared 1 base from V and 5 bases from J, leaving 10 bases between. The CDR3 length is 13 residues. This clone was seen a few times. The TCR originated in a man aged 18 to 29 in good health. The sample comprised memory CD4+ T cells sorted from blood. Subset: CD45RA-negative fraction. The chain uses TRBV29-1 and TRBJ2-3; maybe TRBD2 (6 bases). The CDR3 nucleotides read TGCAGCGTTGAAGGGAGGGCCAAAGATACGCAGTATTTT. Translation: CSVEGRAKDTQYF.